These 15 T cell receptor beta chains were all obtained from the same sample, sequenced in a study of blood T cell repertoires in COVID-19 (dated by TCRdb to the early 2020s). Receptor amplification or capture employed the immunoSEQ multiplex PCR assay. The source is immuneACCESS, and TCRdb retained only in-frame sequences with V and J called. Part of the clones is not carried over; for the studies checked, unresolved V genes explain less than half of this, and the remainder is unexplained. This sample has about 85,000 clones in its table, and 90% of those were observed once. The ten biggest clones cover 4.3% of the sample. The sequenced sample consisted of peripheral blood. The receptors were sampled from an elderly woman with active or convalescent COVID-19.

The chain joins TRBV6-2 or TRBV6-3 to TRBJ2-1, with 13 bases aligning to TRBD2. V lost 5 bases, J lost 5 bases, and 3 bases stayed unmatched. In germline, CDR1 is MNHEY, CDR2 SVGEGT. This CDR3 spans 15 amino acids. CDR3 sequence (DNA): TGTGCCAGCAGTAAAGGGACTAGCGGGAACAATGAGCAGTTCTTC. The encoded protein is CASSKGTSGNNEQFF.

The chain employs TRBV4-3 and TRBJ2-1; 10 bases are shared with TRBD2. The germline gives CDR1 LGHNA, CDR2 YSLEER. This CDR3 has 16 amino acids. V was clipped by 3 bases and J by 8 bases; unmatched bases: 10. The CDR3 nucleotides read TGCGCCAGCAGCCACCTCCCTAGCGGGAGCCAGCATGAGCAGTTCTTC. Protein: CASSHLPSGSQHEQFF.

In DNA form, the CDR3 reads TGTGCCAGCAGTTACTCCGTGGGACAGGGGATAGGACAGCCCCAGCATTTT. It encodes CASSYSVGQGIGQPQHF. The V and J genes are TRBV6-2 or TRBV6-3 and TRBJ1-5; 10 bases agree with TRBD1. V lost 0 bases to trimming and J lost 7 bases; unmatched junction nucleotides: 9. There are 17 residues in the CDR3. Germline V gene data show CDR1 as MNHEY and CDR2 as SVGEGT.

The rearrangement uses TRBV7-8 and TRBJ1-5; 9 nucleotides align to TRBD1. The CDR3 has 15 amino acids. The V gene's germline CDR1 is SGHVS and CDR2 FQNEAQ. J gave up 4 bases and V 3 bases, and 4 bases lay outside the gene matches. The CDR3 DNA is TGTGCCAGCAGCTTCAGGACAGGGGATAATCAGCCCCAGCATTTT. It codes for CASSFRTGDNQPQHF.

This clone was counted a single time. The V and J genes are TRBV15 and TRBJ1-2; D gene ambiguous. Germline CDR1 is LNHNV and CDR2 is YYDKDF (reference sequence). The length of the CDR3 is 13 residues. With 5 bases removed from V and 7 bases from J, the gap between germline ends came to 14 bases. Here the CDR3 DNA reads TGTGCCACCAGCGCTGAGAGGGAGGGTGGCTACACCTTC. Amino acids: CATSAEREGGYTF. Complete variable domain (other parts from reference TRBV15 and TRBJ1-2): DAMVIQNPRYQVTQFGKPVTLSCSQTLNHNVMYWYQQKSSQAPKLLFHYYDKDFNNEADTPDNFQSRRPNTSFCFLDIRSPGLGDTAMYLCATSAEREGGYTFGSGTRLTVV.

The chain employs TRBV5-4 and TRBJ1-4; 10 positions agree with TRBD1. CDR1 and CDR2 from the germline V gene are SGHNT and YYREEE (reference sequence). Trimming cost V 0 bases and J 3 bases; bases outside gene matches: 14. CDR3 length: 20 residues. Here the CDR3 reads CASSLGPISPGTGANEKLFF. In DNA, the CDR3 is TGTGCCAGCAGCTTGGGTCCAATCTCTCCAGGGACAGGGGCTAATGAAAAACTGTTTTTT.

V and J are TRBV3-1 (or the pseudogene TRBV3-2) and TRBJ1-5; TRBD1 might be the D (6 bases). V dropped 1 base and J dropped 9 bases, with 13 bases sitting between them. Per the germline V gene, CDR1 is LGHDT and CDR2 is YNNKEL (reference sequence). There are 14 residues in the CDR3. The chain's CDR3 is CASSQGTVTTPQHF. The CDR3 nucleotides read TGTGCCAGCAGCCAAGGGACAGTTACGACGCCCCAGCATTTT.

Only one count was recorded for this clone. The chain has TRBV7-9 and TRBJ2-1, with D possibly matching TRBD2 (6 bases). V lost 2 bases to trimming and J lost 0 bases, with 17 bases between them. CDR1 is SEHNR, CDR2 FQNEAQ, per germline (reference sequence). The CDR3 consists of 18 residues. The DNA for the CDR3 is TGTGCCAGCAGCTTATATGGGACCGGGAGTCTCTCCTACAATGAGCAGTTCTTC. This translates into CASSLYGTGSLSYNEQFF.

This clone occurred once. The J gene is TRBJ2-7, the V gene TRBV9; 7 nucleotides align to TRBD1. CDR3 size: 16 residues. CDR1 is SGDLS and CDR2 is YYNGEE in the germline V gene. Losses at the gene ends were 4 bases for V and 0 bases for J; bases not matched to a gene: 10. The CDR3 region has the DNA TGTGCCAGCAGCCCTAGCCCAGGGGGTCCCTCCTACGAGCAGTACTTC. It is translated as CASSPSPGGPSYEQYF.

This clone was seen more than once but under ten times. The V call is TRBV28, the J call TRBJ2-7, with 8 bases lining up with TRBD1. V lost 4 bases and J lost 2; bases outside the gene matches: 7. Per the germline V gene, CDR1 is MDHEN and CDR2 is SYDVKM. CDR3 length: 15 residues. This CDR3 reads CASSSPRTGTYEQYF. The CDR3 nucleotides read TGTGCCAGCAGTTCCCCCCGGACAGGGACCTACGAGCAGTACTTC.

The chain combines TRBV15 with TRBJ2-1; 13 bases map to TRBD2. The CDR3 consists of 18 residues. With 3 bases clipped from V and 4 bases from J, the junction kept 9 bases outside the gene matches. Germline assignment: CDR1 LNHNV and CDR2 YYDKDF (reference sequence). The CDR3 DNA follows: TGTGCCACCAGCAGGGCCAGGACTAGCGGGAGTCTTTACAATGAGCAGTTCTTC. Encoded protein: CATSRARTSGSLYNEQFF.

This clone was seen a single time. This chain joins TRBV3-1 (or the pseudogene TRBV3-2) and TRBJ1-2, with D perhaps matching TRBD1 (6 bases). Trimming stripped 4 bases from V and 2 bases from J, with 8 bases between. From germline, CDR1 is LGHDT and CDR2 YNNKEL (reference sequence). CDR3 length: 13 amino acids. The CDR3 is CASSPRGNYGYTF. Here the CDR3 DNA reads TGTGCCAGCAGCCCCAGGGGAAACTATGGCTACACCTTC.

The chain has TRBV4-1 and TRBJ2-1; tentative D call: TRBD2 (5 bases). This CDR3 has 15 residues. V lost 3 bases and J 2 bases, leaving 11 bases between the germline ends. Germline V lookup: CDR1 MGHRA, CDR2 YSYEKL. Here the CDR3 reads CASSQATSTYNEQFF. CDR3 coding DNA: TGCGCCAGCAGCCAGGCTACTAGTACCTACAATGAGCAGTTCTTC.

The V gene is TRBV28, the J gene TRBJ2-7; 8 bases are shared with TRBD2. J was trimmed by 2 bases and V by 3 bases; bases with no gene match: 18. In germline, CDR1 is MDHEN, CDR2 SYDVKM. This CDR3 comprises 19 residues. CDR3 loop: CASSFFFRGGNPDPYEQYF. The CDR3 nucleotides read TGTGCCAGCAGTTTTTTCTTTCGGGGGGGTAATCCAGACCCCTACGAGCAGTACTTC. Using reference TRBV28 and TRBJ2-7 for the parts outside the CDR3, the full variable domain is DVKVTQSSRYLVKRTGEKVFLECVQDMDHENMFWYRQDPGLGLRLIYFSYDVKMKEKGDIPEGYSVSREKKERFSLILESASTNQTSMYLCASSFFFRGGNPDPYEQYFGPGTRLTVT.

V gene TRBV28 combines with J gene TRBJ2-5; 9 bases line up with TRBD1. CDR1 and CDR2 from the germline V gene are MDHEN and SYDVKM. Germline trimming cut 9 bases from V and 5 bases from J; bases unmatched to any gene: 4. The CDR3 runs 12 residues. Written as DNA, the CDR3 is TGTGCCAGTACAGGGGGCGGGGAGACCCAGTACTTC. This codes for CASTGGGETQYF.